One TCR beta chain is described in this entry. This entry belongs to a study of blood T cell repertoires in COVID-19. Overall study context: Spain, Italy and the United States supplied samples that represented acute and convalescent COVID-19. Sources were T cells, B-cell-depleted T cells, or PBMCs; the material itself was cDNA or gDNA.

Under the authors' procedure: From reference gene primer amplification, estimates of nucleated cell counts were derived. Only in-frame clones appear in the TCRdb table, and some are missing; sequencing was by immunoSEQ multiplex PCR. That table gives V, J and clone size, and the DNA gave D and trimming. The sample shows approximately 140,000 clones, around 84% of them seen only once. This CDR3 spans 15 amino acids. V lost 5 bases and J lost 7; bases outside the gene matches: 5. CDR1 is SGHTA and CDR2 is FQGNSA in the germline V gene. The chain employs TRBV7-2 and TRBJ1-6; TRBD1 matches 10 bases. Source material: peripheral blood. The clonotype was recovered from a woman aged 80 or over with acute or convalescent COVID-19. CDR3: CASSVGGQGNSPLHF. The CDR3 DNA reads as TGTGCCAGCAGCGTGGGGGGACAGGGGAATTCACCCCTCCACTTT.